This is a list of T cell receptor beta chains from one sample in a study of shared clonotypes between healthy human individuals. Data came from immunoSEQ multiplex PCR; TCRdb stores just in-frame clones and leaves some out. Of roughly 2.5 million clones in the sample, around 90% are singletons; the top ten hold around 0.15%. The sample was naive CD4+ T cells sorted from blood. The receptors were gathered from a man in his late teens or twenties in good health. Each CDR3 is given with its conserved first and last residue. Fields, in order: CDR3 protein, CDR3 DNA, clone size, D gene, V gene, J gene. The D gene is left open where the match is weak. The size entry is marked missing in some rows and otherwise reads once, few, many or a size class.

cdr3_aa: CASSLSRGAGELFF; cdr3_nt: TGTGCCAGCAGTTTGTCTCGGGGAGCCGGGGAGCTGTTTTTT; clone_size: NA; d_call: NA; v_call: TRBV28; j_call: TRBJ2-2
cdr3_aa: CASSESKDIQETQYF; cdr3_nt: TGTGCCAGCAGTGAAAGCAAGGACATCCAAGAGACCCAGTACTTC; clone_size: NA; d_call: NA; v_call: TRBV6-1; j_call: TRBJ2-5
cdr3_aa: CAISATSGGISDTQYF; cdr3_nt: TGTGCCATCAGCGCGACTAGCGGGGGGATCTCAGATACGCAGTATTTT; clone_size: NA; d_call: TRBD2; v_call: TRBV10-3; j_call: TRBJ2-3
cdr3_aa: CASSYAGGSGNTIYF; cdr3_nt: TGTGCCAGCAGTTATGCAGGGGGCTCTGGAAACACCATATATTTT; clone_size: NA; d_call: TRBD1; v_call: TRBV6-5; j_call: TRBJ1-3
cdr3_aa: CASTGTGSREPQHF; cdr3_nt: TGTGCCAGTACAGGAACAGGGAGCCGAGAGCCCCAGCATTTT; clone_size: NA; d_call: NA; v_call: TRBV19; j_call: TRBJ1-5
cdr3_aa: CASSPGTGGTDTQYF; cdr3_nt: TGCGCCAGCAGCCCCGGGACAGGGGGCACAGATACGCAGTATTTT; clone_size: once; d_call: TRBD1; v_call: TRBV5-1; j_call: TRBJ2-3
cdr3_aa: CSVLLRTLSGANVLTF; cdr3_nt: TGCAGCGTTTTACTACGGACCCTCTCTGGGGCCAACGTCCTGACTTTC; clone_size: NA; d_call: NA; v_call: TRBV29-1; j_call: TRBJ2-6
cdr3_aa: CASSLLAGARYQETQYF; cdr3_nt: TGCGCCAGCAGCTTGTTAGCGGGGGCCCGGTACCAAGAGACCCAGTACTTC; clone_size: NA; d_call: TRBD2; v_call: TRBV5-1; j_call: TRBJ2-5
cdr3_aa: CASGLNSNQPQHF; cdr3_nt: TGTGCTAGTGGCTTAAATAGCAATCAGCCCCAGCATTTT; clone_size: NA; d_call: NA; v_call: TRBV12-5; j_call: TRBJ1-5
cdr3_aa: CASGRGHSEQYF; cdr3_nt: TGTGCCAGCGGGCGGGGGCATTCCGAGCAGTACTTC; clone_size: once; d_call: NA; v_call: TRBV6-5; j_call: TRBJ2-7